Each of the 17 T cell receptor beta chains below was sequenced from the same sample in a study of glioma-infiltrating T cells. The iRepertoire nested amplicon-rescue multiplex PCR amplified TCR alpha and beta CDR3s from RNA. TCRdb re-derived calls from the multiplex PCR reads in MiXCR, one entry per CDR3 protein. The sample holds roughly 120,000 distinct CDR3 sequences, under 30% seen once. Sample: glioma tissue, nonneoplastic brain tissue, or PBMCs (not recorded which). These receptor sequences come from a human donor with low-grade glioma or glioblastoma, undergoing nonglioma brain surgery, or in good health (not recorded which).

CDR3 nucleotide sequence: TGTGCCAGCACCCGCGGGACAGGCGGTGCCGGGGAGCTGTTTTTT. This translates into CASTRGTGGAGELFF. The chain is built from TRBV11-3 and TRBJ2-2, with TRBD1 matching 8 bases. Germline trimming cut 7 bases from V and 6 bases from J; bases unmatched to any gene: 10. Germline CDR1 SGHNT, CDR2 YENEEA. The CDR3 covers 15 residues.

This clonotype was picked up many times. This chain uses TRBV18 with TRBJ1-1; possible D gene TRBD1, 6 bases. Germline V gives CDR1 KGHSH, CDR2 LQKENI. Trimming cost V 5 bases and J 1 base, with 8 bases left between them. The CDR3 covers 13 residues. Here the CDR3 reads CASSSGQNTEAFF. In nucleotides, the CDR3 is TGTGCCAGCTCATCGGGACAGAACACTGAAGCTTTCTTT. Looking up the rest from reference TRBV18 and TRBJ1-1 gives the full variable domain: NAGVMQNPRHLVRRRGQEARLRCSPMKGHSHVYWYRQLPEEGLKFMVYLQKENIIDESGMPKERFSAEFPKEGPSILRIQQVVRGDSAAYFCASSSGQNTEAFFGQGTRLTVV.

This clonotype has a count of ten or more. The gene calls are TRBV29-1 and TRBJ1-2; unclear D gene. The V end lost 2 bases, the J end lost 8 bases, and 9 bases lay between the germline ends. The CDR3 is 11 residues long. Per the germline V gene, CDR1 is SQVTM and CDR2 is ANQGSEA. The chain's CDR3 is CSVEKGRGYTF. The CDR3 DNA follows: TGCAGCGTTGAAAAAGGCCGCGGCTACACCTTC.

About this clonotype itself: This sequence may be a read error, since a much larger clone differs from it by one base. The chain joins TRBV7-3 to TRBJ2-7; TRBD2 might be the D (5 bases). CDR3 length: 13 residues. The germline gives CDR1 SGHTA, CDR2 FQGTGA. CDR3 amino acids: CASSSPGGYKQYF. The CDR3 nucleotides read TGTGCCAGCAGCTCCCCAGGAGGCTACAAGCAGTACTTC.

This clonotype has only one observation. The conserved final phenylalanine or tryptophan is absent from the CDR3, which likely points to a read error. The chain employs TRBV27 and TRBJ2-3; D is perhaps TRBD2 (5 bases). Trimming cost V 2 bases and J 4 bases, with 16 bases left between them. The CDR3 has 16 residues. Germline-derived CDR1 and CDR2 are MNHEY and SMNVEV (reference sequence). The CDR3 sequence: CASSLEPEAEADTQYI. The CDR3 nucleotides are TGTGCCAGCAGTTTAGAGCCGGAGGCAGAAGCAGATACGCAGTATATT.

This rearrangement joins TRBV3-1 to TRBJ2-1; 13 positions match TRBD2. The CDR3 is 17 amino acids. From germline, CDR1 is LGHDT and CDR2 YNNKEL (reference sequence). The ends lost 3 bases at V and 7 bases at J; junction bases unmatched: 9. Here the CDR3 DNA reads TGTGCCAGCAGCCACCGACCGGGACTAGCGGGATCAAATGAGCAGTTCTTC. Translation: CASSHRPGLAGSNEQFF.

This clonotype was observed many times. This chain joins TRBV2 and TRBJ2-7; the D is unclear. CDR1 is SNHLY, CDR2 FYNNEI, per germline. V lost 6 bases and J 3 bases, leaving 12 bases between the germline ends. The CDR3 is 13 amino acids. The CDR3 DNA follows: TGTGCCAGCAGGGTACAATGGGGCTACGAGCAGTACTTC. Its translation is CASRVQWGYEQYF. Full variable domain (rest looked up from reference TRBV2 and TRBJ2-7): EPEVTQTPSHQVTQMGQEVILRCVPISNHLYFYWYRQILGQKVEFLVSFYNNEISEKSEIFDDQFSVERPDGSNFTLKIRSTKLEDSAMYFCASRVQWGYEQYFGPGTRLTVT.

This chain uses TRBV30 with TRBJ1-1; D gene ambiguous. The germline V and J ends were trimmed by 2 bases and 1 base, with 17 bases remaining between them. In germline, CDR1 is GTSNPN, CDR2 SVGIG (reference sequence). The CDR3 is 16 residues long. CDR3 DNA sequence: TGTGCCTGGAGTCCTATATCTGGTCACGCGAACACTGAAGCTTTCTTT. Encoded protein: CAWSPISGHANTEAFF. Full variable domain (outside the CDR3, taken from reference TRBV30 and TRBJ1-1): SQTIHQWPATLVQPVGSPLSLECTVEGTSNPNLYWYRQAAGRGLQLLFYSVGIGQISSEVPQNLSASRPQDRQFILSSKKLLLSDSGFYLCAWSPISGHANTEAFFGQGTRLTVV.

This clonotype was recorded many times. The V call is TRBV20-1, the J call TRBJ2-7, with 14 bases identical to TRBD2. From germline, CDR1 is DFQATT and CDR2 SNEGSKA (reference sequence). The V gene end was trimmed by 6 bases and the J gene end by 3 bases; junction bases not matched to a gene: 7. The CDR3 sequence is 15 residues long. Written as DNA, the CDR3 is TGCAGTGCCCGACTAGCGGGAGGGCCGAACTACGAGCAGTACTTC. As protein: CSARLAGGPNYEQYF.

The table lists this clonotype with many counts. V is TRBV6-2 or TRBV6-3 and J is TRBJ2-3; D possibly corresponds to TRBD2 (5 bases). From germline, CDR1 is MNHEY and CDR2 SVGEGT. Trimming shortened V by 9 bases and J by 4 bases, and 11 bases separated the two germline ends. CDR3 length equals 12 residues. CDR3 in DNA: TGTGCCAGTTCGGGAACTTCAGATACGCAGTATTTT. It specifies CASSGTSDTQYF.

This clonotype was recorded at least ten times. The genes are TRBV14 and TRBJ2-3; 10 bases are shared with TRBD2. The length of the CDR3 is 15 residues. The junction had 8 bases not matched to a gene; V was cut back by 5 bases and J by 6 bases. The germline V gene has CDR1 SGHDN and CDR2 FVKESK. CDR3 DNA: TGTGCCAGCAGCGTACCTAGCGGGAGTCACGATACGCAGTATTTT. Amino acids: CASSVPSGSHDTQYF.

This clonotype was observed at least ten times. The chain uses TRBV7-2 and TRBJ1-5; TRBD1 agrees at 8 bases. Germline CDR1 SGHTA, CDR2 FQGNSA. J was trimmed by 5 bases and V by 0 bases; bases with no gene match: 6. The CDR3 has 16 residues. The CDR3 DNA is TGTGCCAGCAGCTTAGCGGGCGGACAGGGCTATCAGCCCCAGCATTTT. Translating it yields CASSLAGGQGYQPQHF.

This clonotype has ten or more counts. The V gene is TRBV28, the J gene TRBJ2-3, with TRBD2 matching over 8 bases. The CDR3 is 14 residues long. Germline assignment: CDR1 MDHEN and CDR2 SYDVKM. J gave up 5 bases and V 7 bases, and 8 bases lay outside the gene matches. The CDR3 nucleotides are TGTGCCAGCACCCGGGGGGGGCAAGTAGATACGCAGTATTTT. Its protein product is CASTRGGQVDTQYF.

At least ten counts were recorded for this clonotype. V is TRBV28 and J is TRBJ2-5; the D gene is possibly TRBD1 (6 bases). CDR3 length: 14 amino acids. V lost 10 bases to trimming and J lost 0 bases, with 15 bases between them. The germline gives CDR1 MDHEN, CDR2 SYDVKM. The CDR3 DNA sequence: TGTGCCACCTTGGACAGAGCTTACCAAGAGACCCAGTACTTC. Its protein product is CATLDRAYQETQYF.

This clonotype was observed many times. This chain joins TRBV18 and TRBJ2-1; 11 bases map to TRBD1. There are 16 residues in the CDR3. The V and J ends lost 3 bases and 2 bases, in that order; junction bases with no gene match: 3. Germline V CDR1 and CDR2: KGHSH, LQKENI. The CDR3 loop reads CASSPPGQGAYNEQFF. The CDR3 bases are TGTGCCAGCTCACCCCCGGGACAGGGGGCCTACAATGAGCAGTTCTTC.

This clonotype was counted at least ten times. The chain uses TRBV7-2 and TRBJ1-3; D unclear. Trimming removed 3 bases at V and 5 bases at J, with 14 bases between. This CDR3 region has 15 residues. The germline CDR1 and CDR2 sequences are SGHTA and FQGNSA. The CDR3 region has the DNA TGTGCCAGCAGCTTGAGGTTCAGCGAGAGAAACACCATATATTTT. It yields the protein CASSLRFSERNTIYF.

A word on this clonotype: This may arise from a read error, as a much more abundant clone is one base away. This chain links TRBV24-1 with TRBJ2-1; perhaps TRBD2 as D (5 bases). This CDR3 is built from 16 residues. CDR1 and CDR2 (germline): KGHDR, SFDVKD. V lost 2 bases, J lost 7 bases, and 17 bases lay in between. The CDR3 region has the DNA TGTGCCACCAGTGATTCTCTTACCGGGAAAGGGAATGAGCAGTTCTTC. This encodes CATSDSLTGKGNEQFF.